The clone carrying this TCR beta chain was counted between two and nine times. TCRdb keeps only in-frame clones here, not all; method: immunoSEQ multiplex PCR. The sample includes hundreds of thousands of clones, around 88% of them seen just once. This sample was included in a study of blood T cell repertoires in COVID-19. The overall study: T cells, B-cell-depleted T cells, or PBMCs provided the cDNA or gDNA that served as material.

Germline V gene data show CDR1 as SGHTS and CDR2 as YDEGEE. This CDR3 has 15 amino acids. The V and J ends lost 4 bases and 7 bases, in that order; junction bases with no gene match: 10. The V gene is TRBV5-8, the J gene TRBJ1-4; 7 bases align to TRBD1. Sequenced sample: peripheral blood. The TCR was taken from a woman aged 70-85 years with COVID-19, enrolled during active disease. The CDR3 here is CASSAYRGVGEKLFF. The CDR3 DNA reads TGTGCCAGCAGCGCCTACAGGGGCGTTGGTGAAAAACTGTTTTTT.